These T cell receptor beta chains were read from a single sample in a study of cytomegalovirus exposure and HLA in healthy donors. The repertoire was sequenced with immunoSEQ multiplex PCR; TCRdb's copy has only in-frame clones and lacks some. The sample yields around 140,000 clones, approximately 80% seen once. Sequenced sample: PBMCs. The receptors stem from a male donor in good health and CMV-seronegative. Both conserved end residues are part of each CDR3. Each record gives: D gene, clone size, V gene, J gene, CDR3 protein, CDR3 DNA. The D gene is left open where the match is weak. Size tells how often a clone was seen (once, few, many) or the class of an expanded clone, and some rows leave it out.

TRBD1	NA	TRBV19	TRBJ2-1	CASSIAGQVYSVLNEQFF	TGTGCCAGTAGTATAGCAGGACAGGTATATTCGGTATTGAATGAGCAGTTCTTC
NA	NA	TRBV6-5	TRBJ1-3	CASSLDSSSGNTIYF	TGTGCCAGCAGCCTCGACTCGAGCTCTGGAAACACCATATATTTT
NA	NA	TRBV4-2	TRBJ2-1	CASSQRWRGYNEQFF	TGTGCCAGCAGCCAACGGTGGCGGGGTTACAATGAGCAGTTCTTC
NA	few	TRBV7-6	TRBJ2-7	CASSSQASYEQYF	TGTGCCAGCAGCTCTCAGGCTTCCTACGAGCAGTACTTC
NA	NA	TRBV29-1	TRBJ2-5	CSAHPEGGQETQYF	TGCAGCGCCCATCCTGAAGGGGGACAAGAGACCCAGTACTTC
TRBD2	NA	TRBV11-1	TRBJ2-2	CASSLTSGNTGELFF	TGTGCCAGCAGCTTGACTAGCGGGAACACCGGGGAGCTGTTTTTT
TRBD2	once	TRBV13	TRBJ2-5	CASSQQAGGLEETQYF	TGTGCCAGCAGCCAACAAGCGGGGGGGCTGGAAGAGACCCAGTACTTC
NA	NA	TRBV11-2	TRBJ1-1	CASSSARGRTEAFF	TGTGCCAGCAGCTCCGCGCGAGGGAGGACTGAAGCTTTCTTT
TRBD2	NA	TRBV7-9	TRBJ2-3	CASSSPSGSHTQYF	TGTGCCAGCAGTTCACCTAGCGGGAGCCATACGCAGTATTTT
NA	NA	TRBV7-9	TRBJ1-2	CASSLAIGGPGGYTF	TGTGCCAGCAGCTTAGCGATCGGGGGACCGGGTGGCTACACCTTC
NA	NA	TRBV12-5	TRBJ1-3	CASGLESLSSGNTIYF	TGTGCTAGTGGTTTGGAGAGCTTGAGCTCTGGAAACACCATATATTTT
NA	NA	TRBV4-2	TRBJ1-2	CASSQDKRGSDGYTF	TGTGCCAGCAGCCAAGATAAACGGGGATCGGATGGCTACACCTTC
TRBD1	few	TRBV9	TRBJ1-1	CASSVYDRAEAFF	TGTGCCAGCAGCGTCTATGACAGGGCTGAAGCTTTCTTT
TRBD1	NA	TRBV18	TRBJ1-1	CASSPRQGRNTEAFF	TGTGCCAGCTCACCGCGACAGGGGCGGAACACTGAAGCTTTCTTT
TRBD1	NA	TRBV6-1	TRBJ2-7	CASSGVMGQGYEQYF	TGTGCCAGCAGTGGTGTCATGGGACAGGGCTACGAGCAGTACTTC
TRBD1	NA	TRBV27	TRBJ2-1	CASSIRDSYNEQFF	TGTGCCAGCAGTATCCGGGACAGCTACAATGAGCAGTTCTTC
TRBD1	NA	TRBV18	TRBJ1-4	CASSRQGYEKLFF	TGTGCCAGCTCACGACAGGGTTATGAAAAACTGTTTTTT
NA	few	TRBV6-4	TRBJ1-2	CASSDSSLRTRGYTF	TGTGCCAGCAGTGACTCTAGCCTACGTACACGTGGCTACACCTTC
NA	NA	TRBV6-5	TRBJ1-6	CASSYSVGNSPLHF	TGTGCCAGCAGTTACTCAGTCGGGAATTCACCCCTCCACTTT
NA	NA	TRBV6-5	TRBJ2-3	CASSPHVASTDTQYF	TGTGCCAGCAGTCCACACGTGGCTAGCACAGATACGCAGTATTTT
NA	NA	TRBV2	TRBJ1-3	CASSEREGSGNTIYF	TGTGCCAGCAGTGAACGGGAGGGGTCTGGAAACACCATATATTTT
NA	NA	TRBV9	TRBJ1-1	CASSVVGGWDTEAFF	TGTGCCAGCAGCGTAGTCGGGGGATGGGACACTGAAGCTTTCTTT
NA	NA	TRBV11-2	TRBJ2-1	CASSLQDRNNEQFF	TGTGCCAGCAGCTTACAGGACAGAAACAATGAGCAGTTCTTC
TRBD1	once	TRBV11-2	TRBJ1-2	CASSRNEGANYGYTF	TGTGCCAGCAGCCGGAATGAGGGGGCGAACTATGGCTACACCTTC
NA	NA	TRBV28	TRBJ1-4	CASSLGGDNEKLFF	TGTGCCAGCAGTCTGGGGGGGGATAATGAAAAACTGTTTTTT
NA	NA	TRBV5-1	TRBJ2-5	CASSSGEGTQYF	TGCGCCAGCAGCTCAGGGGAAGGGACCCAGTACTTC
TRBD1	NA	TRBV7-2	TRBJ1-1	CASSPFGQGRREAFF	TGTGCCAGCAGCCCCTTCGGACAGGGACGTCGCGAAGCTTTCTTT
NA	NA	TRBV2	TRBJ2-7	CASRKDSITGQYF	TGTGCCAGTAGAAAGGATAGCATTACTGGGCAGTACTTC
NA	NA	TRBV27	TRBJ2-5	CASSLLAQSTAGETQYF	TGTGCCAGCAGTTTATTAGCCCAGTCGACCGCGGGGGAGACCCAGTACTTC
TRBD1	NA	TRBV7-2	TRBJ2-7	CASSLGRTGATEQYF	TGTGCCAGCAGCTTAGGTAGGACAGGGGCAACCGAGCAGTACTTC
NA	NA	TRBV5-4	TRBJ2-1	CAAGTDSYNEQFF	TGTGCCGCGGGGACAGACTCCTACAATGAGCAGTTCTTC
NA	NA	TRBV4-3	TRBJ2-3	CASSQGPTSTDTQYF	TGCGCCAGCAGCCAAGGGCCGACTAGCACAGATACGCAGTATTTT
TRBD1	NA	TRBV13	TRBJ2-5	CASSLSDREETQYF	TGTGCCAGCAGCTTAAGTGACAGGGAAGAGACCCAGTACTTC
NA	NA	TRBV21-1	TRBJ2-2	CASTPRSANTGELFF	TGTGCCAGCACCCCCAGAAGCGCGAACACCGGGGAGCTGTTTTTT
TRBD2	NA	TRBV4-2	TRBJ2-7	CASSHYPTGGGASYEQYF	TGTGCCAGCAGCCACTACCCCACAGGCGGGGGGGCGTCCTACGAGCAGTACTTC
NA	NA	TRBV28	TRBJ1-1	CASSLYSEAFF	TGTGCCAGCAGTTTATATAGTGAAGCTTTCTTT
TRBD1	NA	TRBV5-1	TRBJ1-2	CASSLGTGEESYGYTF	TGCGCCAGCAGCCTCGGGACAGGGGAAGAATCTTATGGCTACACCTTC
NA	NA	TRBV7-5	TRBJ2-3	CARSFPGQGTDTQYF	TGTGCCAGAAGCTTTCCGGGACAGGGGACAGATACGCAGTATTTT
TRBD1	NA	TRBV5-1	TRBJ2-4	CASSQPGQGDIQYF	TGCGCCAGCAGCCAACCGGGACAGGGGGACATTCAGTACTTC
TRBD1	NA	TRBV7-2	TRBJ2-7	CASSLAWTGGFEQYF	TGTGCCAGCAGCTTAGCTTGGACAGGGGGCTTCGAGCAGTACTTC
TRBD1	few	TRBV6-5	TRBJ2-1	CASSYDHRGEQFF	TGTGCCAGCAGTTACGATCACAGGGGTGAGCAGTTCTTC
TRBD1	NA	TRBV7-9	TRBJ1-3	CASSLISGGSGNTIYF	TGTGCCAGCAGCTTAATATCAGGGGGGTCTGGAAACACCATATATTTT
NA	NA	TRBV4-3	TRBJ2-3	CASSQETAAVTDTQYF	TGCGCCAGCAGCCAAGAGACGGCAGCGGTCACAGATACGCAGTATTTT
TRBD2	few	TRBV5-5	TRBJ2-7	CASSFSTSGRLTSYEQYF	TGTGCCAGCAGCTTTAGCACTAGCGGGAGGTTGACCAGCTACGAGCAGTACTTC
TRBD1	NA	TRBV11-3	TRBJ1-6	CASSLRPGTGGDPSTLHF	TGTGCCAGCAGCTTACGTCCCGGGACAGGGGGCGACCCCTCCACCCTCCACTTT
TRBD2	NA	TRBV15	TRBJ2-3	CATSRDPNPPLAGDSDTQYF	TGTGCCACCAGCAGAGATCCCAACCCCCCACTAGCGGGAGACTCAGATACGCAGTATTTT
TRBD1	NA	TRBV7-9	TRBJ2-7	CASSSGTGASEQYF	TGTGCCAGCAGCTCCGGGACAGGGGCCAGCGAGCAGTACTTC
TRBD1	NA	TRBV9	TRBJ1-2	CASSVAGQGVGGYTF	TGTGCCAGCAGCGTAGCGGGACAGGGGGTGGGTGGCTACACCTTC
TRBD2	NA	TRBV6-5	TRBJ2-1	CASSPPAGGVNEQFF	TGTGCCAGCAGTCCCCCAGCGGGAGGTGTCAATGAGCAGTTCTTC
NA	NA	TRBV11-3	TRBJ2-2	CASSLSQANTGELFF	TGTGCCAGCAGCTTAAGCCAGGCTAACACCGGGGAGCTGTTTTTT
NA	NA	TRBV7-9	TRBJ1-1	CASSPGQPPEAFF	TGTGCCAGCAGCCCAGGACAGCCCCCTGAAGCTTTCTTT
TRBD1	NA	TRBV19	TRBJ2-5	CASSTSGTGMRGQETQYF	TGTGCCAGTAGTACCTCCGGGACAGGGATGAGGGGCCAAGAGACCCAGTACTTC
NA	NA	TRBV27	TRBJ2-1	CASSLAGPYNEQFF	TGTGCCAGCAGTTTGGCGGGACCATACAATGAGCAGTTCTTC
TRBD1	NA	TRBV14	TRBJ2-3	CASSQRDRGIADTQYF	TGTGCCAGCAGCCAAAGGGACAGGGGAATTGCAGATACGCAGTATTTT
NA	NA	TRBV6-6	TRBJ2-7	CASSPRENQQYF	TGTGCCAGCAGTCCTCGGGAGAACCAGCAGTACTTC
NA	NA	TRBV2	TRBJ2-5	CASSEALGARETQYF	TGTGCCAGCAGTGAAGCGCTGGGGGCGAGGGAGACCCAGTACTTC
NA	NA	TRBV9	TRBJ2-3	CASSVVPRWRGSTDTQYF	TGTGCCAGCAGCGTAGTGCCACGGTGGAGGGGTAGCACAGATACGCAGTATTTT
NA	NA	TRBV6-6	TRBJ1-3	CASIDNFSGNTIYF	TGTGCCAGCATTGACAACTTCTCTGGAAACACCATATATTTT
NA	NA	TRBV27	TRBJ1-1	CASSPGFFTEAFF	TGTGCCAGCAGCCCAGGGTTTTTCACTGAAGCTTTCTTT
NA	few	TRBV6-5	TRBJ1-5	CASSYLDSSNQPQHF	TGTGCCAGCAGTTACTTGGACAGCAGCAATCAGCCCCAGCATTTT